A selection of T cell receptor beta chains follows, all from one sample in a study of cytomegalovirus exposure and HLA in healthy donors. Only in-frame clones appear in the TCRdb table, and some are missing; sequencing was by immunoSEQ multiplex PCR. In the table there are 70,000 to 100,000 clones, 67% of which are singletons. Sequenced material: PBMCs. The receptors stem from a woman aged 45-65 years in good health and CMV-seropositive. The CDR3 runs from the conserved cysteine through the conserved F or W. The order of the fields is clone size, D gene, V gene, J gene, CDR3 DNA, CDR3 protein. A D gene is named only where the DNA matches it firmly. Clone size is shown for a subset of rows, as once, few, many or a class of expanded clone.

.	TRBD1	TRBV11-2	TRBJ1-2	TGTGCCAGCAGCAGACCGGGACAGGGGAAGGGCTACACCTTC	CASSRPGQGKGYTF
.	TRBD2	TRBV7-9	TRBJ2-1	TGTGCCAGCAGCCCCTCTAGCGGGGGGGCAGGGTACAATGAGCAGTTCTTC	CASSPSSGGAGYNEQFF
.	TRBD1	TRBV7-8	TRBJ1-4	TGTGCCAGCAGCAGGACAGGGTATGAAAAACTGTTTTTT	CASSRTGYEKLFF
few	.	TRBV2	TRBJ2-1	TGTGCCAGCAGTGATGGGCCAACCAATGAGCAGTTCTTC	CASSDGPTNEQFF
medium-sized	.	TRBV11-2	TRBJ2-1	TGTGCCAGCAGCTTTGCAATAACGGGGGGCGACGCCAATGAGCAGTTCTTC	CASSFAITGGDANEQFF
once	TRBD1	TRBV28	TRBJ2-1	TGTGCCAGCAGCCCTTTGCAGGGGGCGCGGAATGAGCAGTTCTTC	CASSPLQGARNEQFF
.	.	TRBV7-9	TRBJ1-5	TGTTCCAGCAGCCCCCAGGGAGGGAGCAATCAGCCCCAGCATTTT	CSSSPQGGSNQPQHF
.	TRBD1	TRBV19	TRBJ1-1	TGTGCCAGCTTCCGGGACAGGGGGGAGGGAGCTTTCTTT	CASFRDRGEGAFF
.	TRBD1	TRBV5-1	TRBJ2-4	TGCGCCAGCGGGGTAGGGGACAGGGATAAAAACATTCAGTACTTC	CASGVGDRDKNIQYF
once	TRBD2	TRBV5-4	TRBJ2-1	TGTGCCAGCAGCCCCTCCCCCGGGACTAGCTACAATGAGCAGTTCTTC	CASSPSPGTSYNEQFF
few	.	TRBV20-1	TRBJ2-7	TGCAGTGCCCAAACAGGGTACGAGCAGTACTTC	CSAQTGYEQYF
.	.	TRBV19	TRBJ2-7	TGTGCCAGTAGTATTGACAGGTGGGCCGGGGAGCAGTACTTC	CASSIDRWAGEQYF
.	.	TRBV7-8	TRBJ1-4	TGTGCCAGCAGCTTATACACCCCGCGGACAGCAACTAATGAAAAACTGTTTTTT	CASSLYTPRTATNEKLFF
.	.	TRBV7-9	TRBJ1-1	TGTGCCAGCAGTCTTCTGGACTCTGAAGCTTTCTTT	CASSLLDSEAFF
.	TRBD1	TRBV19	TRBJ2-3	TGTGCCAGTAGTAGCAACCGGGACAGGGGATCAGATACGCAGTATTTT	CASSSNRDRGSDTQYF
.	TRBD2	TRBV4-1	TRBJ2-1	TGCGCCAGCAGCCGAGTAAGCGGGGGGGACGGGGATGAGCAGTTCTTC	CASSRVSGGDGDEQFF
.	.	TRBV6-1	TRBJ1-4	TGTGCCAGCAGTGATGCACAGCCTAATGAAAAACTGTTGTTT	CASSDAQPNEKLLF
.	.	TRBV11-2	TRBJ2-7	TGTGCCAGCAGACCCAGCGGAACCTACGAGCAGTACTTC	CASRPSGTYEQYF
.	TRBD1	TRBV5-1	TRBJ1-2	TGCGCCAGCAGGCCAACTACCGGGACAGACTATGGCTACACCTTC	CASRPTTGTDYGYTF
.	.	TRBV10-1	TRBJ2-1	TGCGCCAGCGGGGGCCAATACAATGAGCAGTTCTTC	CASGGQYNEQFF
.	TRBD1	TRBV10-3	TRBJ2-7	TGTGCCATCAGTGAGTCGGGCGTCAGGGGGTACGAGCAGTACTTC	CAISESGVRGYEQYF
.	.	TRBV6-1	TRBJ2-7	TGTGCCAGCACTACCTCCTACGAGCAGTACTTC	CASTTSYEQYF
.	.	TRBV6-6	TRBJ2-5	TGTGCCAGCAGTTCCGGGTCACATGAGACCCAGTACTTC	CASSSGSHETQYF
once	TRBD1	TRBV5-1	TRBJ2-3	TGCGCCAGCAGCCCCCGGACAGGGGCAGATACGCAGTATTTT	CASSPRTGADTQYF
.	TRBD1	TRBV4-1	TRBJ2-5	TGCGCCAGCAGCCAAGGATGGACAGGTTCCCAAGAGACCCAGTACTTC	CASSQGWTGSQETQYF
.	.	TRBV5-1	TRBJ1-2	TGCGCCAGCAGCTTGTCTACAGCTGAGTATGGCTACACCTTC	CASSLSTAEYGYTF
.	.	TRBV4-1	TRBJ1-3	TGCGCCAGCAGCCAAGCGACAGGATCTGGAAACACCATATATTTT	CASSQATGSGNTIYF
once	.	TRBV5-1	TRBJ1-3	TGCGCCAGCAGCTTGGGCGGGGATTTGGCTGGAAACACCATATATTTT	CASSLGGDLAGNTIYF
.	.	TRBV13	TRBJ1-2	TGTGCCAGCAGCTTAGGTGAGGGACAAGCTAACTATGGCTACACCTTC	CASSLGEGQANYGYTF
.	TRBD1	TRBV7-9	TRBJ1-2	TGTGCCAGCAGCGGCGCCCGGACAGGGTCCTTTTTCCACTATGGCTACACCTTC	CASSGARTGSFFHYGYTF
.	.	TRBV29-1	TRBJ1-2	TGCAGCGTTGGAACTACTAACTATGGCTACACCTTC	CSVGTTNYGYTF
few	TRBD1	TRBV18	TRBJ2-7	TGTGCCAGCTCGCGGCCGACAGGGGACGGCGGGGAGCAGTACTTC	CASSRPTGDGGEQYF
.	.	TRBV7-9	TRBJ1-2	TGTGCCAGCAGCTTCTTCCCAAACAATGGCTACACCTTC	CASSFFPNNGYTF
few	.	TRBV6-1	TRBJ1-4	TGTGCCAGCAGTGAAGAAGACGGAACGGCAGGAGAAAAACTGTTTTTT	CASSEEDGTAGEKLFF
few	.	TRBV13	TRBJ1-6	TGTGCCAGCAGCTTAGCAGGGGCAGGTTCACCCCTCCACTTT	CASSLAGAGSPLHF
few	.	TRBV10-1	TRBJ2-2	TGCGCCAGCAGTGATTCAGGGGGGACGACCCCCTCCGGGGAGCTGTTTTTT	CASSDSGGTTPSGELFF
.	TRBD1	TRBV4-1	TRBJ2-3	TGCGCCAGCACCTGGACAGGGAGGACAGATACGCAGTATTTT	CASTWTGRTDTQYF
.	.	TRBV7-3	TRBJ1-4	TGTGCCAGCAGCTTAAGGCCGGTTGAGGAAACTAATGAAAAACTGTTTTTT	CASSLRPVEETNEKLFF
.	TRBD1	TRBV7-3	TRBJ2-7	TGTGCCAGCAGCTCGGGACAGACCTACGAGCAGTACTTC	CASSSGQTYEQYF
.	.	TRBV4-1	TRBJ2-3	TGCGCCAGCAGCCAAGACGGTCTGCAAACAGATACGCAGTATTTT	CASSQDGLQTDTQYF
.	.	TRBV5-1	TRBJ2-5	TGCGCCAGTACCCTCTACAGTAACCAAGAGACCCAGTACTTC	CASTLYSNQETQYF
few	TRBD1	TRBV27	TRBJ2-7	TGTGCCAGCAGCCCCTCCGGGACAGGGTACGAGCAGTACTTC	CASSPSGTGYEQYF